This passage covers 20 T cell receptor beta chains from one sample sequenced in a study of T cells in Graves' hyperthyroidism and ophthalmopathy. From RNA transcripts, TCR beta CDR3 regions were amplified. The primer set for the first-round RT-PCR of the TCR CDR3 was HTBI. TCRdb itself ran the multiplex PCR reads through MiXCR, one entry per CDR3 protein. The sample holds about half a million distinct CDR3 sequences, about 20% seen once. Material: blood. These receptor sequences come from a man aged 40-55 years with Graves' ophthalmopathy.

This clonotype was seen repeatedly, ten times or more. This chain connects TRBV5-1 to TRBJ2-1; D tentatively fits TRBD1 or TRBD2 (5 bases each). Deletions cut 3 bases from V and 0 bases from J, with 10 bases between. The CDR3 is 15 amino acids. Germline V gene data show CDR1 as SGHRS and CDR2 as YFSETQ. The CDR3 DNA is TGCGCCAGCAGCTCCGGGACCAGCTCCTACAATGAGCAGTTCTTC. Protein sequence: CASSSGTSSYNEQFF.

The genes are TRBV6-5 and TRBJ1-3, with D maybe TRBD1 (6 bases). Deletions cut 6 bases from V and 2 bases from J, with 14 bases between. This CDR3 comprises 15 residues. The germline gives CDR1 MNHEY, CDR2 SVGAGI. The CDR3: CASSSRDTPGNTIYF. The CDR3 DNA is TGTGCCAGCAGCTCTCGGGACACCCCTGGAAACACCATATATTTT.

In its sample, this clonotype was seen a few times. The rearrangement joins TRBV9 to TRBJ2-3, with D maybe TRBD2 (6 bases). Germline V gene data show CDR1 as SGDLS and CDR2 as YYNGEE. The CDR3 spans 18 residues. V dropped 0 bases and J dropped 1 base, with 18 bases sitting between them. The CDR3 nucleotides are TGTGCCAGCAGCGTAGATCCGGGAGAGAGGGTGGGCACAGATACGCAGTATTTT. Amino acids: CASSVDPGERVGTDTQYF.

The V call is TRBV5-1, the J call TRBJ1-5; weak D call: TRBD1 (5 bases). The germline gives CDR1 SGHRS, CDR2 YFSETQ. The CDR3 extends over 15 amino acids. The V gene lost 0 bases and the J gene lost 4 bases, with 11 bases spanning the gap. The CDR3 reads CASSLEGIRNQPQHF. In nucleotides, the CDR3 is TGCGCCAGCAGCTTGGAGGGGATTCGGAATCAGCCCCAGCATTTT.

Notes on this clonotype: A much larger clone is a single base away; this may be a read error. This CDR3 reads CAWSVGQGACEQYF. The CDR3 DNA is TGTGCCTGGAGTGTAGGCCAGGGAGCCTGCGAGCAGTACTTC. This chain links TRBV30 with TRBJ2-7; D may correspond to TRBD1 or TRBD2 (5 bases each). The CDR3 has 14 residues. The V end was cut by 0 bases, the J end by 6 bases, with 15 bases between. In germline, CDR1 is GTSNPN, CDR2 SVGIG (reference sequence).

This clonotype was detected ten times or more. V gene TRBV2 combines with J gene TRBJ1-5; TRBD1 matches 10 bases. The CDR3 extends over 14 amino acids. The germline V gene has CDR1 SNHLY and CDR2 FYNNEI. The V gene end was trimmed by 6 bases and the J gene end by 6 bases; junction bases not matched to a gene: 5. CDR3 loop: CASRQGQGSQPQHF. The CDR3 region has the DNA TGTGCCAGCAGGCAGGGACAGGGGAGTCAGCCCCAGCATTTT.

CDR3 DNA: TGTGCCAGCAGCTTAGGTTTAGGCTCTGGGGCCAACGTCCTGACTTTC. Its translation is CASSLGLGSGANVLTF. The chain couples TRBV7-3 to TRBJ2-6; D is unresolved. The germline V gene encodes CDR1 SGHTA and CDR2 FQGTGA. V was pared by 2 bases and J by 0 bases, with 8 bases between. This CDR3 comprises 16 residues.

The table lists this clonotype with many counts. The CDR3, as DNA: TGTGCCAGCAGCTTGAGGTCTAGCGGGAGACAAGAGACCCAGTACTTC. Encoded protein: CASSLRSSGRQETQYF. V gene TRBV7-2 combines with J gene TRBJ2-5; 10 bases map to TRBD2. The CDR3 runs to 16 residues. Unmatched junction bases numbered 6, after V lost 3 bases and J lost 2 bases. From germline, CDR1 is SGHTA and CDR2 FQGNSA. Using reference TRBV7-2 and TRBJ2-5 for the parts outside the CDR3, the full variable domain is GAGVSQSPSNKVTEKGKDVELRCDPISGHTALYWYRQSLGQGLEFLIYFQGNSAPDKSGLPSDRFSAERTGGSVSTLTIQRTQQEDSAVYLCASSLRSSGRQETQYFGPGTRLLVL.

The sample holds a few counts of this clonotype. The CDR3 region has the DNA TGTGCCAGCAGTTTCGGGAGGAGTTCTAACTATGGCTACACCTTC. Translating gives CASSFGRSSNYGYTF. V and J are TRBV12-3 or TRBV12-4 and TRBJ1-2; D is unresolved. The V gene lost 3 bases and the J gene lost 0 bases, with 11 bases spanning the gap. This CDR3 has 15 amino acids.

In this sample, this clonotype turned up a few times. This chain connects TRBV6-1 to TRBJ2-7; tentatively, D is TRBD2 (5 bases). V was pared by 7 bases and J by 0 bases, with 16 bases between. CDR1 is MNHNS and CDR2 is SASEGT in the germline V gene. The CDR3 has 15 amino acids. The CDR3 loop reads CASKRSYGSSYEQYF. In nucleotides, the CDR3 is TGTGCCAGCAAGCGGTCCTATGGTAGCTCCTACGAGCAGTACTTC.

V and J are TRBV27 and TRBJ2-1, with D perhaps TRBD1 (5 bases). The ends were cut back, 5 bases at V and 7 bases at J, with 12 bases in the middle. Germline V lookup: CDR1 MNHEY, CDR2 SMNVEV (reference sequence). The CDR3 totals 13 residues. The chain's CDR3 is CASSPDRVNEQFF. CDR3 in DNA: TGTGCCAGCAGTCCCGACAGAGTGAATGAGCAGTTCTTC.

This clonotype has a handful of counts. V is TRBV15 and J is TRBJ2-5; D perhaps matches TRBD2 (5 bases). Germline assignment: CDR1 LNHNV and CDR2 YYDKDF (reference sequence). Between the trimmed V and J ends, which lost 0 bases and 2 bases, there was a span of 7 bases. The CDR3 spans 14 residues. The DNA of the CDR3 is TGTGCCACCAGCAGAGATCTAGCTCAAGAGACCCAGTACTTC. It codes for CATSRDLAQETQYF.

The genes are TRBV29-1 and TRBJ2-7; 8 nucleotides agree with TRBD1. V shed 7 bases, J shed 4 bases, and the junction held 15 bases outside the gene matches. Germline-derived CDR1 and CDR2 are SQVTM and ANQGSEA. The CDR3 runs 15 residues. Here the CDR3 reads CSATLRGRFVYEQYF. The CDR3 DNA follows: TGCAGCGCAACCCTCAGGGGGCGTTTCGTGTACGAGCAGTACTTC.

In its sample, this clonotype was seen a few times. The chain carries TRBV4-2 and TRBJ2-1; 9 nucleotides match TRBD2. Germline V gives CDR1 LGHNA, CDR2 YNFKEQ. Trimming removed 0 bases from V and 7 bases from J; junction bases left unmatched: 10. The CDR3 spans 17 residues. CDR3 amino acids: CASSQDSNSGRGNEQFF. CDR3 sequence (DNA): TGTGCCAGCAGCCAAGACTCCAATAGCGGGAGAGGGAATGAGCAGTTCTTC.

This clonotype was picked up many times. The chain recombines TRBV20-1 with TRBJ2-1; 8 nucleotides align to TRBD2. CDR3 length: 14 residues. V lost 0 bases and J lost 8; bases outside the gene matches: 6. Germline CDR1 reads DFQATT; CDR2 reads SNEGSKA (reference sequence). Written as DNA, the CDR3 is TGCAGTGCTAGAGATAGCGGGGCGCGGCATGAGCAGTTCTTC. This translates into CSARDSGARHEQFF.

This clonotype was observed at least ten times. The rearrangement uses TRBV4-3 and TRBJ2-3; TRBD1 might be the D (5 bases). Germline lookup yields CDR1 LGHNA and CDR2 YSLEER. The CDR3 contains 17 residues. V lost 0 bases and J 0 bases, leaving 13 bases between the germline ends. CDR3 amino acids: CASSQDFGASSTDTQYF. Written as DNA, the CDR3 is TGCGCCAGCAGCCAAGATTTTGGGGCGTCTAGCACAGATACGCAGTATTTT.

The chain couples TRBV5-1 to TRBJ2-2; D could derive from TRBD1 or TRBD2 (6 bases each). This CDR3 has 14 residues. Trimming left V 5 bases short and J 2 bases short, with 10 bases between. Germline CDR1 SGHRS, CDR2 YFSETQ. CDR3 bases: TGCGCCAGCAGGAGGGGGGCCAACACCGGGGAGCTGTTTTTT. The encoded protein is CASRRGANTGELFF.

This clonotype turned up a few times. This chain links TRBV25-1 with TRBJ1-6; the D is unclear. The CDR3 totals 13 residues. V lost 3 bases to trimming and J lost 9 bases, with 9 bases between them. Germline V lookup: CDR1 MGHDK, CDR2 SYGVNS. The CDR3 region is CASSEITSSPLHF. CDR3 nucleotides: TGTGCCAGCAGTGAGATAACGAGTTCACCCCTCCACTTT.

This clonotype was observed a handful of times. The chain uses TRBV7-9 and TRBJ2-1; D may match TRBD1 or TRBD2 (7 bases each). V dropped 2 bases and J dropped 0 bases, with 17 bases sitting between them. Germline-derived CDR1 and CDR2 are SEHNR and FQNEAQ (reference sequence). CDR3 length: 18 residues. CDR3 sequence reads: CASSLYGRGQSSYNEQFF. CDR3 DNA sequence: TGTGCCAGCAGCTTATATGGGAGGGGACAGAGCTCCTACAATGAGCAGTTCTTC.

This chain uses TRBV2 with TRBJ1-1, with D unclear. V was pared by 5 bases and J by 12 bases, with 19 bases between. CDR1 is SNHLY, CDR2 FYNNEI, per germline. This CDR3 is built from 13 residues. The CDR3 loop is CASSTTSAGGTFF. CDR3 nucleotides: TGTGCCAGCAGTACAACATCGGCGGGTGGGACTTTCTTT.